This is a list of T cell receptor beta chains from one sample in a study of blood T cell repertoires in COVID-19. Sequencing used immunoSEQ multiplex PCR; TCRdb keeps in-frame clones, though not all of them. The sample holds fewer than 350,000 clones, approximately 92% seen once. Sequencing was done on a sample of peripheral blood. The receptors were sampled from a woman aged 25 to 39 with COVID-19, enrolled during active disease. Both conserved end residues are part of each CDR3. A D gene is named only where the DNA matches it firmly. Rows give clone size only sometimes, using once, few, many, or a class for an expanded clone.

V	D	J	size	DNA	CDR3
TRBV5-6	NA	TRBJ1-1	NA	TGTGCCAGCAGCTTGGGAGGACTTGAAGCTTTCTTT	CASSLGGLEAFF
TRBV18	TRBD2	TRBJ2-3	NA	TGTGCCAGCTCACCACCGACTAGCGGGAGCACAGATACGCAGTATTTT	CASSPPTSGSTDTQYF
TRBV6-5	NA	TRBJ1-2	NA	TGTGCCAGCAGTTACTCAGGGGACTATGGCTACACCTTC	CASSYSGDYGYTF
TRBV6-5	NA	TRBJ2-1	NA	TGTGCCAGCAGCCCGCGCGGCTCCTACAATGAGCAGTTCTTC	CASSPRGSYNEQFF
TRBV6-5	TRBD2	TRBJ2-1	NA	TGTGCCAGCAGCCCCACTAGCGTCGACTACAATGAGCAGTTCTTC	CASSPTSVDYNEQFF
TRBV7-2	NA	TRBJ2-5	NA	TGTGCCAGCAGCTTAGCGCAGGGTGGGCAAGAGACCCAGTACTTC	CASSLAQGGQETQYF
TRBV7-2	TRBD1	TRBJ1-1	NA	TGTGCCAGCAGCTTCCGGGACAGGTCCCTTGAAGCTTTCTTT	CASSFRDRSLEAFF
TRBV2	NA	TRBJ2-7	NA	TGTGCCAGCGCGCAGGGCTCGGGCGAGCAGTACTTC	CASAQGSGEQYF
TRBV20-1	TRBD1	TRBJ2-7	NA	TGCAGTGGCGGGACAGGGAGCGAGCAGTACTTC	CSGGTGSEQYF
TRBV5-1	NA	TRBJ1-4	NA	TGCGCCAGCAGCTTGGTTCGCAGGGCGGATGAAAAACTGTTTTTT	CASSLVRRADEKLFF
TRBV28	TRBD2	TRBJ2-1	NA	TGTGCCAGCAGTTCGGGTTTGGGACTAGCTCTCAATGAGCAGTTCTTC	CASSSGLGLALNEQFF
TRBV6-5	NA	TRBJ2-5	NA	TGTGCCAGCAGTTGGACATTAGAAGAGACCCAGTACTTC	CASSWTLEETQYF
TRBV6-5	NA	TRBJ2-1	NA	TGTGCCAGCAGTCGCGCCGAATACAATGAGCAGTTCTTC	CASSRAEYNEQFF
TRBV10-3	NA	TRBJ1-1	NA	TGTGCCATCAGTGAGCGCAGACAGGCCCTGAACACTGAAGCTTTCTTT	CAISERRQALNTEAFF
TRBV3-1/TRBV3-2	TRBD1	TRBJ2-5	NA	TGTGCCAGCAGCCAAGGGACAGGGCCCCAAGAGACCCAGTACTTC	CASSQGTGPQETQYF
TRBV4-3	TRBD1	TRBJ2-2	once	TGCGCCAGCAGCCAAGATTTCAGGGGGCGCACCGGGGAGCTGTTTTTT	CASSQDFRGRTGELFF
TRBV5-4	TRBD2	TRBJ2-1	NA	TGTGCCCTCACCAGCGGGATTTACAATGAGCAGTTCTTC	CALTSGIYNEQFF
TRBV28	NA	TRBJ2-6	NA	TGTGCCAGCAGTTTGGGGGGAGCAGGGGCCAACGTCCTGACTTTC	CASSLGGAGANVLTF
TRBV30	NA	TRBJ2-1	NA	NA	CAWSVGPGIGLF
TRBV21-1	NA	TRBJ2-1	NA	TGTGCCAGCAGCGGCCCAGGGGGCCTACCCTACAATGAGCAGTTCTTC	CASSGPGGLPYNEQFF
TRBV6-2/TRBV6-3	NA	TRBJ2-7	NA	TGTGCCAGCAGTTTCCGGGATGCCTACGAGCAGTACTTC	CASSFRDAYEQYF
TRBV9	TRBD2	TRBJ2-1	NA	TGTGCCAGCAGCGCAGGGACTAGCTCCTACAATGAGCAGTTCTTC	CASSAGTSSYNEQFF
TRBV19	TRBD2	TRBJ2-1	NA	TGTGCCAGTAGTTGGCGGGAGGGCCGGGATGAGCAGTTCTTC	CASSWREGRDEQFF
TRBV4-1	NA	TRBJ1-2	NA	TGCGCCAGCAGCCAAGATTGGGCAGGGGAAGATGGCTACACCTTC	CASSQDWAGEDGYTF
TRBV12-3/TRBV12-4	NA	TRBJ1-1	NA	TGTGCCAGCAGTCTTACCCAACAATCGGAAGCTTTCTTT	CASSLTQQSEAFF
TRBV2	NA	TRBJ2-6	NA	TGTGCCAGCAGCGCAGAAACAGGGACCGGGGCCAACGTCCTGACTTTC	CASSAETGTGANVLTF
TRBV19	NA	TRBJ1-3	NA	TGTGCCAGTAGTGCGGTAGACTTTTCCTACTCTGGAAACACCATATATTTT	CASSAVDFSYSGNTIYF
TRBV20-1	NA	TRBJ2-5	NA	TGCAGTGCATCTCAAGAGACCCAGTACTTC	CSASQETQYF
TRBV3-1/TRBV3-2	NA	TRBJ1-1	NA	TGTGCCAGCAGCGTAGGGGTTGAAGCTTTCTTT	CASSVGVEAFF
TRBV28	TRBD1	TRBJ2-7	once	TGTGCCAGCAGTTTCTCCGGGACAGGGATTTACGAGCAGTACTTC	CASSFSGTGIYEQYF
TRBV6-5	TRBD1	TRBJ2-7	NA	TGTGCCAGCAGGAAAGGACAGGCCTACGAGCAGTACTTC	CASRKGQAYEQYF
TRBV5-6	NA	TRBJ1-3	NA	TGTGCCAGCAGCTTGACAGGGACTGGAAACACCATATATTTT	CASSLTGTGNTIYF
TRBV6-2/TRBV6-3	NA	TRBJ2-3	NA	TGTGCCAGCAGTCACGCTACGTCTTACACGGGAGATACGCAGTATTTT	CASSHATSYTGDTQYF
TRBV5-1	NA	TRBJ1-6	NA	TGCGCCAGCAGCTTACAAGGACTGGGGAGTAGGGCACCCCTCCACTTT	CASSLQGLGSRAPLHF
TRBV9	NA	TRBJ2-1	NA	TGTGCCAGCAGCGTAGAGGAGGGTGCAGGGAATGAGCAGTTCTTC	CASSVEEGAGNEQFF
TRBV14	NA	TRBJ1-2	NA	TGTGCCAGCAGCAGGGGGAATAACTATGGCTACACCTTC	CASSRGNNYGYTF
TRBV28	TRBD1	TRBJ1-5	once	TGTGCCAGCGGAACAGGGGGTGGCAATCAGCCCCAGCATTTT	CASGTGGGNQPQHF
TRBV9	NA	TRBJ2-1	NA	TGTGCCAGCAGTGGCCTAGGAGGCGAGCAGTTCTTC	CASSGLGGEQFF
TRBV19	TRBD2	TRBJ2-4	NA	TGTGCCAGTAGAGGCGATCGGGGGGGGTCGGGAAACATTCAGTACTTC	CASRGDRGGSGNIQYF
TRBV9	TRBD1	TRBJ1-5	NA	TGTGCCAGCAGCCTCGGGACAGGGAATCAGCCCCAGCATTTT	CASSLGTGNQPQHF
TRBV11-2	NA	TRBJ2-5	NA	TGTGCCAGCAGCCGGCACATGACAGGCCAAGAGACCCAGTACTTC	CASSRHMTGQETQYF
TRBV7-8	TRBD1	TRBJ1-1	NA	TGTGCCAGCAGCTTGGACAGGGAGAAAGCTGAAGCTTTCTTT	CASSLDREKAEAFF
TRBV3-1/TRBV3-2	TRBD1	TRBJ1-2	NA	TGTGCCAGCAGCCAGACAGGGGGCACGAGGGGCTACACCTTC	CASSQTGGTRGYTF
TRBV24-1	NA	TRBJ1-6	NA	TGTGCCACCAGTGAGGCTAATTCACCCCTCCACTTT	CATSEANSPLHF
TRBV12-5	TRBD2	TRBJ2-7	NA	TGTGCTAGTGGTTACACCGGGAGGCCCACCTACGAGCAGTACTTC	CASGYTGRPTYEQYF
TRBV28	TRBD1	TRBJ2-2	NA	TGTGCCAGCAGTTCCGTTACAGGGGGCCGCACCGGGGAGCTGTTTTTT	CASSSVTGGRTGELFF
TRBV12-2	NA	TRBJ2-1	NA	TGTGCAAGTCGCACTTTCTCGGACAGGGTCAGCCCAGGGGCCATAGCGGGAGGCTACAATGAGCAGTTCTTC	CASRTFSDRVSPGAIAGGYNEQFF
TRBV18	TRBD1	TRBJ1-4	NA	TGTGCCAGCTCACCCGACAGGGGGCATGAAAAACTGTTTTTT	CASSPDRGHEKLFF
TRBV6-6	TRBD1	TRBJ1-5	NA	TGTGCCAGCAGAACCCAAGGGACAGGGAGGGTGGCCCAGCATTTT	CASRTQGTGRVAQHF
TRBV6-5	NA	TRBJ2-3	few	TGTGCCAGCAGGCAGGGGGGTATCACAGATACGCAGTATTTT	CASRQGGITDTQYF
TRBV5-6	NA	TRBJ2-7	NA	TGTGCCAGCAGCTTGGGAGGGTACTACGAGCAGTACTTC	CASSLGGYYEQYF